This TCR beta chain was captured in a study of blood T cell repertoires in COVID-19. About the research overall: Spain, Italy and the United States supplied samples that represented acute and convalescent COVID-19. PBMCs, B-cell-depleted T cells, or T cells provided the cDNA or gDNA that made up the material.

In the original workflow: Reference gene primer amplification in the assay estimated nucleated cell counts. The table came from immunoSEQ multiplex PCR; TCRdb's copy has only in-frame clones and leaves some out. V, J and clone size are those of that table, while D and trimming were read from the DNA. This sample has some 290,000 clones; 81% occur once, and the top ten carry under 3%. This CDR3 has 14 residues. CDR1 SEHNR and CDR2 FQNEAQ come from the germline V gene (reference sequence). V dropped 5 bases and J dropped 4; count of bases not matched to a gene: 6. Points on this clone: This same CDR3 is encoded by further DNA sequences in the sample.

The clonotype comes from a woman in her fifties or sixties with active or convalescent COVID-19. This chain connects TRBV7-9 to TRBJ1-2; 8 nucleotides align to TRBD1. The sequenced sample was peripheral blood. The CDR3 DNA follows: TGTGCCAGCAGCGGACCCGGGACAGGCTATGGCTACACCTTC. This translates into CASSGPGTGYGYTF.